This T cell receptor (beta chain) was recorded in a study of T cells in Graves' hyperthyroidism and ophthalmopathy. This clonotype was counted ten times or more. What it binds is unknown. Its ends do not fully match the called genes, so a read error is possible. From germline, CDR1 is SSHAT and CDR2 FNYEAQ (reference sequence). The CDR3 runs to 15 residues. Study results and limitations: Blood also carried most thyroid clonotypes expanded above 0.001.

RNA transcripts served as the template for amplifying TCR beta CDR3 regions. During a first-round RT-PCR of the TCR CDR3, the HTBI primer set was used. MiXCR was run by TCRdb on the multiplex PCR reads, yielding one entry per CDR3 protein. Seen here are about 540,000 distinct CDR3 sequences, around 42% observed once, and the top ten hold around 7.7%. Sequenced material: peripheral blood or thyroid tissue (not recorded which). This TCR was sampled from a woman in her late teens or twenties with Graves' hyperthyroidism. The gene calls are TRBV7-7 and TRBJ2-5, with 9 nucleotides matching TRBD1. CDR3 protein: CASSLVGGTGETQYF. Here the CDR3 DNA reads TGTGCTAGCAGCTTAGTGGGCGGGACAGGGGAGACCCAGTACTTC.